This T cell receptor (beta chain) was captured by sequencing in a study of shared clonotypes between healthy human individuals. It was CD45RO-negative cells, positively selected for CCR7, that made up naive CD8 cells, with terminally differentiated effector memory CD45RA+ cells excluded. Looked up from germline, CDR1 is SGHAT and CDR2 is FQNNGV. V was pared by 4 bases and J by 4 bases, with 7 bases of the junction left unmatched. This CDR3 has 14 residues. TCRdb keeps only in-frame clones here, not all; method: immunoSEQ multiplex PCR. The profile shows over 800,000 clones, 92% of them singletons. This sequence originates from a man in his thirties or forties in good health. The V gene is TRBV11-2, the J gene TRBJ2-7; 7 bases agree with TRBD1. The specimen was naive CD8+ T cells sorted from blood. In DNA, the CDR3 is TGTGCCAGCAGCTACCGGGACAGAATATACGAGCAGTACTTC. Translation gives CASSYRDRIYEQYF. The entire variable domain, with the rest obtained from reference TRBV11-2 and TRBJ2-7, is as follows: EAGVAQSPRYKIIEKRQSVAFWCNPISGHATLYWYQQILGQGPKLLIQFQNNGVVDDSQLPKDRFSAERLKGVDSTLKIQPAKLEDSAVYLCASSYRDRIYEQYFGPGTRLTVT.